This paragraph reports one T cell receptor (beta chain). Its target is unknown. The CDR3 consists of 14 residues. The data derive from a study of CXCR3-negative and CXCR3-positive naive CD8 T cells. Study details: Across all libraries, TRB reads numbered 110 million to 150 million, with about 1.5 +/- 0.3 million in each library. Overall study findings and caveats: Naive cells positive for CXCR3 carried more hydrophobic TRB CDR3s than CXCR3-negative ones. Naive subsets did not differ in surface CD5, and TRB CDR3 properties served to infer TCR strength.

All TRB cDNA libraries came from 5' RACE performed with UMI labels. TCRdb reprocessed the 5' RACE reads and reports one entry per CDR3 protein, with no DNA. This repertoire includes 130,000 or so distinct CDR3 sequences. The sequencing input was naive CXCR3- CD8+ T cells from blood. Subset here: CD45RO-CCR7+CD27+CD95- naive CD8+ T cells lacking CXCR3 (TNR3-). This chain links TRBV12-3 or TRBV12-4 with TRBJ1-2; TCRdb outputs TRBD1, but without DNA this stays unchecked. The sequence was collected from a human donor in good health. Some clones in this sample may be carry-over from other donors' samples. This CDR3 reads CASSQGATNYGYTF.